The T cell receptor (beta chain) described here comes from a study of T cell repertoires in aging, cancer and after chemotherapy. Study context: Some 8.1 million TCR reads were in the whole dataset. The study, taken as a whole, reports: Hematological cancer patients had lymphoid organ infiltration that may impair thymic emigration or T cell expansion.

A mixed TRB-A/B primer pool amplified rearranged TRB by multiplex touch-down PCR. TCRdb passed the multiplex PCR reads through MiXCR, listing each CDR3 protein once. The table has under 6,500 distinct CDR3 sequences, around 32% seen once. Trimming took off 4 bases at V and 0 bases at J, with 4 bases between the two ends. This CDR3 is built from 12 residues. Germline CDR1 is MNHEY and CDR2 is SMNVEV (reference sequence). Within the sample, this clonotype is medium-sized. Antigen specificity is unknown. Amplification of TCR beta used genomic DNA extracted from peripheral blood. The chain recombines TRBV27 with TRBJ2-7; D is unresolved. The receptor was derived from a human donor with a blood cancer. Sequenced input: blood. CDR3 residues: CASSSSSYEQYF. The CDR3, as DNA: TGTGCCAGCAGTTCAAGCTCCTACGAGCAGTACTTC.